These 28 T cell receptor beta chains share one sample of origin, sequenced in a study of shared T cell receptors in the human thymus. Sequencing used immunoSEQ multiplex PCR; TCRdb keeps in-frame clones, though not all of them. Counted here are 720,000 or so clones, approximately 85% occurring once; the ten biggest clones make up roughly 0.01%. The same data also contributed to another study, on human thymus T cells.

Source material: thymocytes. These receptors were taken from a girl less than two years old with a congenital heart defect.

This rearrangement joins TRBV4-1 to TRBJ1-1; 10 nucleotides line up with TRBD1. Looked up from germline, CDR1 is MGHRA and CDR2 is YSYEKL. The ends lost 0 bases at V and 4 bases at J; junction bases unmatched: 2. The CDR3 contains 15 residues. The CDR3 here is CASSQDRTGGTEAFF. CDR3 in DNA: TGCGCCAGCAGCCAAGATCGGACAGGGGGCACTGAAGCTTTCTTT.

The V and J genes are TRBV28 and TRBJ1-1; D is uncertain. Germline CDR1 reads MDHEN; CDR2 reads SYDVKM. The CDR3 is made up of 12 amino acids. V dropped 6 bases and J dropped 3 bases, with 8 bases sitting between them. CDR3 sequence reads: CASRYPDTEAFF. The CDR3 DNA is TGTGCCAGCAGGTATCCCGACACTGAAGCTTTCTTT.

The chain recombines TRBV27 with TRBJ1-1; 7 nucleotides match TRBD1. Germline loops: CDR1 MNHEY, CDR2 SMNVEV (reference sequence). CDR3 size: 14 residues. J gave up 6 bases and V 4 bases, and 8 bases lay outside the gene matches. As DNA, the CDR3 is TGTGCCAGCAGTTCCCGACAGGGAAGGGCTGAAGCTTTCTTT. As protein: CASSSRQGRAEAFF.

A single count supports this clone. The genes are TRBV27 and TRBJ1-1; the D gene is possibly TRBD1 (5 bases). Trimming stripped 0 bases from V and 1 base from J, with 15 bases between. This CDR3 has 17 amino acids. Germline V lookup: CDR1 MNHEY, CDR2 SMNVEV (reference sequence). For the CDR3, the DNA is TGTGCCAGCAGTTTATCCTACCCTTACAGGAGGAACACTGAAGCTTTCTTT. Translation: CASSLSYPYRRNTEAFF.

The CDR3 sequence is CASSRHRTSGFSYEQYF. CDR3 nucleotides: TGTGCCAGCTCACGACACCGGACTAGCGGATTCTCCTACGAGCAGTACTTC. V and J are TRBV18 and TRBJ2-7, with TRBD2 identical over 10 bases. The V and J ends lost 4 bases and 0 bases, in that order; junction bases with no gene match: 9. From germline, CDR1 is KGHSH and CDR2 LQKENI. CDR3 size: 17 residues.

This sequence joins TRBV19 and TRBJ2-6, with 12 bases aligning to TRBD2. Losses at the gene ends were 2 bases for V and 1 base for J; bases not matched to a gene: 3. The V gene's germline CDR1 is LNHDA and CDR2 SQIVND (reference sequence). The CDR3 is 18 residues long. The CDR3: CASSIYLAGGSGANVLTF. The CDR3 DNA follows: TGTGCCAGTAGTATATACCTAGCGGGGGGGTCTGGGGCCAACGTCCTGACTTTC. Supplemented by reference TRBV19 and TRBJ2-6, the full variable domain reads DGGITQSPKYLFRKEGQNVTLSCEQNLNHDAMYWYRQDPGQGLRLIYYSQIVNDFQKGDIAEGYSVSREKKESFPLTVTSAQKNPTAFYLCASSIYLAGGSGANVLTFGAGSRLTVL.

The gene calls are TRBV5-1 and TRBJ2-7, with D unresolved. In germline, CDR1 is SGHRS, CDR2 YFSETQ. The length of the CDR3 is 13 residues. Between the trimmed V and J ends, which lost 0 bases and 7 bases, there was a span of 11 bases. Written as DNA, the CDR3 is TGCGCCAGCAGCTTGGACCTACCGAAGGAGCAGTACTTC. Encoded protein: CASSLDLPKEQYF.

The V gene is TRBV10-3, the J gene TRBJ1-1; D perhaps matches TRBD1 (5 bases). CDR1 ENHRY and CDR2 SYGVKD come from the germline V gene. With 6 bases removed from V and 2 bases from J, the gap between germline ends came to 13 bases. The CDR3 runs 14 residues. The CDR3 nucleotides are TGTGCCATCAGCCATTGGGGCCCAAACACTGAAGCTTTCTTT. Its protein is CAISHWGPNTEAFF.

J is TRBJ2-3 and V is TRBV29-1, with 10 bases lining up with TRBD2. V was pared by 8 bases and J by 6 bases, with 11 bases of the junction left unmatched. CDR1 is SQVTM and CDR2 is ANQGSEA in the germline V gene. This CDR3 has 14 residues. The CDR3 protein is CSIRAGGRWDTQYF. The CDR3 nucleotides are TGCAGCATAAGAGCGGGGGGGCGTTGGGATACGCAGTATTTT.

The chain recombines TRBV7-8 with TRBJ2-7; 15 bases agree with TRBD2. There are 19 residues in the CDR3. J was trimmed by 0 bases and V by 5 bases; bases with no gene match: 11. Germline CDR1 reads SGHVS; CDR2 reads FQNEAQ. CDR3 residues: CASSVAGTSGGSSSYEQYF. The CDR3 nucleotides read TGTGCCAGCAGCGTGGCCGGGACTAGCGGGGGGTCTAGCTCCTACGAGCAGTACTTC. Full variable domain (rest looked up from reference TRBV7-8 and TRBJ2-7): GAGVSQSPRYKVAKRGQDVALRCDPISGHVSLFWYQQALGQGPEFLTYFQNEAQLDKSGLPSDRFFAERPEGSVSTLKIQRTQQEDSAVYLCASSVAGTSGGSSSYEQYFGPGTRLTVT.

About this clone itself: At the DNA level, this CDR3 is encoded by other sequences in the same sample as well. The chain's CDR3 is CASSLARGWDSPLHF. The CDR3 DNA sequence: TGTGCCAGCAGCTTGGCCAGGGGTTGGGATTCACCCCTCCACTTT. The rearrangement joins TRBV5-6 to TRBJ1-6; tentative D call: TRBD1 (6 bases). V gave up 0 bases and J gave up 8 bases, with 12 bases separating them. The CDR3 covers 15 residues. Germline lookup yields CDR1 SGHDT and CDR2 YYEEEE.

The CDR3 here is CASSLGGTAWNIQYF. The CDR3 DNA follows: TGTGCCAGCAGCTTGGGCGGGACAGCATGGAACATTCAGTACTTC. V gene TRBV7-6 combines with J gene TRBJ2-4; D might be TRBD1 (7 bases). The germline V gene encodes CDR1 SGHVS and CDR2 FNYEAQ. V lost 3 bases, J lost 7 bases, and 16 bases lay in between. The CDR3 length is 15 residues.

This clone was observed a few times. The rearrangement uses TRBV19 and TRBJ1-6, with TRBD1 as a possible D gene (6 bases). Germline V gives CDR1 LNHDA, CDR2 SQIVND (reference sequence). V lost 3 bases to trimming and J lost 9 bases, with 21 bases between them. This CDR3 contains 17 residues. The CDR3 loop is CASSIRGAILSTSPLHF. CDR3 bases: TGTGCCAGTAGTATTCGGGGGGCTATACTCTCTACTTCACCCCTCCACTTT.

This chain's CDR3 is CASSPEDRGKNIQYF. CDR3 nucleotides: TGTGCCAGCTCACCCGAGGACAGGGGCAAAAACATTCAGTACTTC. This chain joins TRBV18 and TRBJ2-4; 9 positions agree with TRBD1. The CDR3 is made up of 15 amino acids. With V trimmed by 3 bases and J by 3 bases, 3 bases remained unmatched. Germline lookup yields CDR1 KGHSH and CDR2 LQKENI. Drawing the rest from reference TRBV18 and TRBJ2-4, the complete variable domain is NAGVMQNPRHLVRRRGQEARLRCSPMKGHSHVYWYRQLPEEGLKFMVYLQKENIIDESGMPKERFSAEFPKEGPSILRIQQVVRGDSAAYFCASSPEDRGKNIQYFGAGTRLSVL.

The chain employs TRBV5-3 and TRBJ2-1; 12 nucleotides match TRBD2. TRBV5-3 is marked as an open reading frame, function uncertain. With V trimmed by 1 base and J by 9 bases, 5 bases remained unmatched. This CDR3 has 15 amino acids. The DNA of the CDR3 is TGTGCCAGAAGCTTGTCTAGCGGGGGGGCCGGTGAGCAGTTCTTC. Translation gives CARSLSSGGAGEQFF.

This clone occurred a few times. V usage is TRBV7-9 and J usage is TRBJ2-1, with 10 nucleotides matching TRBD1. Germline CDR1 SEHNR, CDR2 FQNEAQ (reference sequence). The CDR3 length is 19 residues. J was trimmed by 5 bases and V by 5 bases; bases with no gene match: 18. CDR3 nucleotide sequence: TGTGCCAGCAGCCAATTCGCGGCCGGTCCCGGGACAGGGGACAATGAGCAGTTCTTC. Its protein is CASSQFAAGPGTGDNEQFF.

The chain carries TRBV5-1 and TRBJ2-5, with D hard to call. Trimming stripped 4 bases from V and 5 bases from J, with 12 bases between. CDR3 length equals 13 residues. Germline V CDR1 and CDR2: SGHRS, YFSETQ. The CDR3 loop reads CASSPSSLETQYF. The CDR3 coding sequence is TGCGCCAGCAGCCCCTCTAGTTTGGAGACCCAGTACTTC.

Concerning this clone: Other DNA sequences in this specimen translate into the identical CDR3. CDR3: CASSLQETQYF. CDR3 nucleotide sequence: TGCGCCAGCAGCCTACAAGAGACCCAGTACTTC. This chain links TRBV5-1 with TRBJ2-5; D is uncertain. Germline CDR1 SGHRS, CDR2 YFSETQ. The CDR3 spans 11 residues. The ends were cut back, 4 bases at V and 2 bases at J, with 3 bases in the middle.

This clone was counted once. The chain links TRBV5-4 to TRBJ2-5; D is ambiguous. Trimming removed 6 bases at V and 1 base at J, with 16 bases between. The CDR3 is 15 amino acids. CDR1 and CDR2 from the germline V gene are SGHNT and YYREEE (reference sequence). As DNA, the CDR3 is TGTGCCAGCACCGCGACGACTGATCCCCAAGAGACCCAGTACTTC. It codes for CASTATTDPQETQYF.

V gene TRBV28 combines with J gene TRBJ1-4, with D possibly TRBD1 on 5 matching bases. Trimming took 3 bases from V and 8 from J, leaving 16 bases between them. CDR3 length equals 15 residues. Germline loops: CDR1 MDHEN, CDR2 SYDVKM. CDR3: CASSFPPQGREKLFF. The CDR3 bases are TGTGCCAGCAGTTTCCCCCCGCAGGGAAGAGAAAAACTGTTTTTT.

This clone was recorded only once. V and J are TRBV4-3 and TRBJ1-5, with D possibly being TRBD1 (6 bases). CDR1 and CDR2 (germline): LGHNA, YSLEER. CDR3 length equals 14 residues. Trimming shortened V by 8 bases and J by 6 bases, and 17 bases separated the two germline ends. The CDR3 coding sequence is TGCGCCAGCGCGCCGTCACAGGGACGTCAGCCCCAGCATTTT. It yields the protein CASAPSQGRQPQHF.

This chain uses TRBV7-8 with TRBJ1-3; a weak D match, TRBD1 (6 bases). The V gene lost 6 bases and the J gene lost 0 bases, with 18 bases spanning the gap. The CDR3 totals 17 residues. The germline V gene encodes CDR1 SGHVS and CDR2 FQNEAQ. The CDR3 is CASSVVPGHYSGNTIYF. The CDR3 DNA follows: TGTGCCAGCAGTGTAGTCCCGGGACACTACTCTGGAAACACCATATATTTT.

This clone has just one count. The rearrangement joins TRBV18 to TRBJ1-2; D unresolved. Germline V gives CDR1 KGHSH, CDR2 LQKENI. V was trimmed by 3 bases and J by 6 bases, leaving 23 bases between them. The CDR3 has 17 residues. The CDR3 sequence is CASSPLYLRSRSHGYTF. The CDR3 nucleotides are TGTGCCAGCTCACCCTTGTATCTTAGGTCCAGGTCGCATGGCTACACCTTC.

This clone showed up just a few times. The rearrangement uses TRBV18 and TRBJ2-3; 8 bases are shared with TRBD1. Germline lookup yields CDR1 KGHSH and CDR2 LQKENI. The V gene end was trimmed by 0 bases and the J gene end by 5 bases; junction bases not matched to a gene: 7. The CDR3 length is 16 residues. The CDR3 DNA follows: TGTGCCAGCTCACCACCGGTCAGGGGGCGCGGAGATACGCAGTATTTT. Translated, it gives CASSPPVRGRGDTQYF. Using reference TRBV18 and TRBJ2-3 for the parts outside the CDR3, the full variable domain is NAGVMQNPRHLVRRRGQEARLRCSPMKGHSHVYWYRQLPEEGLKFMVYLQKENIIDESGMPKERFSAEFPKEGPSILRIQQVVRGDSAAYFCASSPPVRGRGDTQYFGPGTRLTVL.

CDR3 amino acids: CASSLHPPPRNYGYTF. In DNA form, the CDR3 reads TGTGCCAGCAGCTTGCATCCGCCTCCTAGGAACTATGGCTACACCTTC. The chain recombines TRBV5-6 with TRBJ1-2; D ambiguous. This CDR3 has 16 amino acids. CDR1 and CDR2 from the germline V gene are SGHDT and YYEEEE. Between the trimmed V and J ends, which lost 1 base and 2 bases, there was a span of 15 bases. Supplemented by reference TRBV5-6 and TRBJ1-2, the full variable domain reads DAGVTQSPTHLIKTRGQQVTLRCSPKSGHDTVSWYQQALGQGPQFIFQYYEEEERQRGNFPDRFSGHQFPNYSSELNVNALLLGDSALYLCASSLHPPPRNYGYTFGSGTRLTVV.

This chain connects TRBV7-6 to TRBJ1-1; D is unclear. In germline, CDR1 is SGHVS, CDR2 FNYEAQ. The CDR3 totals 14 residues. The V end lost 1 base, the J end lost 2 bases, and 8 bases lay between the germline ends. CDR3 amino acids: CASSLEAANTEAFF. CDR3 in DNA: TGTGCCAGCAGCTTAGAGGCGGCAAACACTGAAGCTTTCTTT.

The V gene is TRBV28, the J gene TRBJ1-1; 7 bases match TRBD1. The CDR3 runs to 16 residues. Losses at the gene ends were 5 bases for V and 5 bases for J; bases not matched to a gene: 14. CDR1 is MDHEN and CDR2 is SYDVKM in the germline V gene. CDR3 sequence reads: CASSPYRGARRTEAFF. Written as DNA, the CDR3 is TGTGCCAGCAGTCCCTACAGGGGCGCACGTAGGACTGAAGCTTTCTTT.

The chain combines TRBV9 with TRBJ1-1, with D possibly TRBD1 on 5 matching bases. This CDR3 spans 14 amino acids. Trimming left V 1 base short and J 4 bases short, with 11 bases between. CDR1 and CDR2 (germline): SGDLS, YYNGEE. For the CDR3, the DNA is TGTGCCAGCAGCGTAATCGCAGGGCGCACTGAAGCTTTCTTT. This sequence encodes CASSVIAGRTEAFF.